This T cell receptor (beta chain) came from a study of beta chain features in type 1 diabetes. The CDR3 spans 17 residues. Germline lookup yields CDR1 SGHTA and CDR2 FQGTGA. Study observations and caveats: For Type 1 diabetes patients, all four CD4+ subsets carried TCRB CDR3s that were moderately but significantly shorter.

Expressed TCRB transcripts were sequenced, since all the RNA that had been isolated was reverse transcribed. Assay used: immunoSEQ multiplex PCR; TCRdb lists only in-frame clones, some missing. This sample has approximately 730,000 clones, with about an eighth found just once. Details on this clone: No antigen is known for it. The junction and the germline gene differ at one end; a read error may be behind it.

This rearrangement joins TRBV7-3 to TRBJ2-6; 7 nucleotides line up with TRBD1. The specimen sequenced was naive CD4+ T cells from blood. This clonotype originated in a man younger than 30 with type 1 diabetes. The DNA of the CDR3 is TGTGCCAGCAGCTTTGGGACAGCACGCTCTCGGGCCAACGTCCTGACTTTC. This gives the protein CASSFGTARSRANVLTF. The entire variable domain, with the rest obtained from reference TRBV7-3 and TRBJ2-6, is as follows: GAGVSQTPSNKVTEKGKYVELRCDPISGHTALYWYRQSLGQGPEFLIYFQGTGAADDSGLPNDRFFAVRPEGSVSTLKIQRTERGDSAVYLCASSFGTARSRANVLTFGAGSRLTVL.